This T cell receptor beta chain was identified during a study of T cell repertoires in cytomegalovirus infection (dated by TCRdb to about 2019). In the study overall: The HLA type of each donor mattered for the analysis, because public TCR beta signatures pointed to carriage of CMV infection along with the matching HLA type. Overall results and qualifications from the work: In both this cohort and an independent roughly 400-donor cohort, the cumulative frequency of public TCR beta family members distinguished carriers of CMV infection plus the relevant HLA type. The ex vivo response was dominated by HLA-C-restricted CMV-specific TCR beta clonotypes, and the single most frequent clonotype in two of eight donors was supplied by these HLA-C-restricted clonotypes.

This clonotype has only a few counts. Its antigen is not yet known. Per-nucleotide qualities are absent, and no much larger clonotype sits a single base away. TCRdb records Illumina HiSeq 1500 as the sequencer. The public reads were quality trimmed at Q25 with fastp and then assembled into clones with MiXCR by TCRdb, keeping productive beta chains. Rows merge per CDR3 protein into single entries with the most common DNA and genes. Present in this sample are 560,000 or so distinct CDR3 sequences, 15% to 20% of which were seen just once. The top ten hold approximately 24% of the sample. Spanning cysteine to phenylalanine, the CDR3 consists of 13 amino acids. The DNA shown is the 39-base CDR3, in frame from base 1. The germline V gene specifies KGHDR as CDR1 and SFDVKD as CDR2. The junction shows trimming of 2 bases on V and 4 bases on J, plus 7 bases between the germline ends.

The receptor comes from a human donor in good health (CMV status not recorded). Some clones in this sample may be carry-over from other donors' samples. The sequencing sample was made of CD8+ T cells from PBMCs. In this chain, TRBV24-1 is recombined with TRBJ2-5; too little of a D gene remains to name it. The nucleotides read TGTGCCACCAGTGATTCGAACAGAGAGACCCAGTACTTC. This yields the protein CATSDSNRETQYF.